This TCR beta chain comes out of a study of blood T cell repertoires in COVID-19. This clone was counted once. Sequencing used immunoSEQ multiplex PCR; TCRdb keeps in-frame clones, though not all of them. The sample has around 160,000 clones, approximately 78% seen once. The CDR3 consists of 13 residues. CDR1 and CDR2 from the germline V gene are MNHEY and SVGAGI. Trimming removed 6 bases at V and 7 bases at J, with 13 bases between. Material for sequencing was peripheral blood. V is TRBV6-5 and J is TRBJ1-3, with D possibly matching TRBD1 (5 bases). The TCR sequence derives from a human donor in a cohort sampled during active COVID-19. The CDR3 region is CASSPGGSNTIYF. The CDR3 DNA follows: TGTGCCAGCAGCCCGGGGGGTAGTAACACCATATATTTT.